The 14 T cell receptor beta chains reported below all come from one sample, sequenced in a study of cytomegalovirus exposure and HLA in healthy donors. Use of 60 Vbeta and 13 Jbeta primers characterized the PCR. TCRdb's table, derived via immunoSEQ multiplex PCR, lists solely in-frame clones and lacks some. The table has 150,000 or so clones, around 84% seen once. The sequenced material came from PBMCs. The receptors derive from a male donor in good health and CMV-seropositive.

This clone has a handful of counts. The genes are TRBV19 and TRBJ1-1; 8 bases are a match to TRBD1. This CDR3 comprises 15 residues. With V trimmed by 10 bases and J by 0 bases, 10 bases remained unmatched. Germline V gene lookup returns CDR1 LNHDA and CDR2 SQIVND (reference sequence). The CDR3 region is CATSPNRGMNTEAFF. The DNA of the CDR3 is TGTGCCACCAGTCCGAACAGGGGGATGAACACTGAAGCTTTCTTT.

The rearrangement uses TRBV19 and TRBJ1-1; D perhaps matches TRBD1 (5 bases). CDR3 length: 16 amino acids. Trimming left V 0 bases short and J 1 base short, with 12 bases between. Germline CDR1 reads LNHDA; CDR2 reads SQIVND (reference sequence). The CDR3: CASSIEGLGQNTEAFF. CDR3 DNA sequence: TGTGCCAGTAGTATAGAAGGTTTGGGGCAGAACACTGAAGCTTTCTTT.

In regard to this clone: A junction end diverges from the germline sequence, so it may reflect a read error. The chain carries TRBV4-1 and TRBJ2-6; D is perhaps TRBD1 (5 bases). CDR3 length: 13 residues. Germline-derived CDR1 and CDR2 are MGHRA and YSYEKL. CDR3 region: CASMGPGANGLTF. CDR3 coding DNA: TGCGCCAGCATGGGGCCTGGGGCCAACGGCCTGACTTTC.

V and J are TRBV19 and TRBJ2-3, with TRBD2 matching over 9 bases. The germline gives CDR1 LNHDA, CDR2 SQIVND (reference sequence). Unmatched junction bases numbered 3, after V lost 4 bases and J lost 1 base. This CDR3 has 15 residues. The CDR3 coding sequence is TGTGCCAGTAGTACCCGACTAGCGGGCACAGATACGCAGTATTTT. Its protein is CASSTRLAGTDTQYF. The full variable domain, rest sourced from reference TRBV19 and TRBJ2-3, is DGGITQSPKYLFRKEGQNVTLSCEQNLNHDAMYWYRQDPGQGLRLIYYSQIVNDFQKGDIAEGYSVSREKKESFPLTVTSAQKNPTAFYLCASSTRLAGTDTQYFGPGTRLTVL.

The chain has TRBV9 and TRBJ1-1; 8 positions match TRBD1. V shed 4 bases, J shed 0 bases, and the junction held 14 bases outside the gene matches. Germline V gene lookup returns CDR1 SGDLS and CDR2 YYNGEE. The length of the CDR3 is 18 residues. The CDR3 coding sequence is TGTGCCAGCAGCCCACACCCGGGACAGGCTACTATGAACACTGAAGCTTTCTTT. As protein: CASSPHPGQATMNTEAFF.

The DNA of the CDR3 is TGTGCCAGCAGCCCAGCGATTAGCACAGATACGCAGTATTTT. This encodes CASSPAISTDTQYF. The V gene is TRBV7-9, the J gene TRBJ2-3; D gene uncertain. The CDR3 has 14 residues. CDR1 is SEHNR, CDR2 FQNEAQ, per germline (reference sequence). Trimming cost V 5 bases and J 0 bases, with 9 bases left between them.

The rearrangement uses TRBV7-2 and TRBJ1-1; D possibly corresponds to TRBD1 (5 bases). V was trimmed by 1 base and J by 4 bases, leaving 13 bases between them. This CDR3 has 15 amino acids. Germline CDR1 is SGHTA and CDR2 is FQGNSA. Here the CDR3 DNA reads TGTGCCAGCAGCTTAGTAGGGCAGCAGGGCACTGAAGCTTTCTTT. It translates to CASSLVGQQGTEAFF.

Here the CDR3 DNA reads TGTGCCAGCAGCTTGGCTAGCGGGAGCTTGCGTGAGCAGTTCTTC. Amino acid sequence: CASSLASGSLREQFF. This chain connects TRBV5-4 to TRBJ2-1; 10 nucleotides align to TRBD2. V dropped 0 bases and J dropped 9; count of bases not matched to a gene: 6. The length of the CDR3 is 15 residues. The germline gives CDR1 SGHNT, CDR2 YYREEE (reference sequence).

The chain uses TRBV6-1 and TRBJ1-5; possible D gene TRBD1, 5 bases. V was shortened by 1 base and J by 0 bases, with 13 bases between the two germline ends. CDR1 and CDR2 from the germline V gene are MNHNS and SASEGT. This CDR3 comprises 17 residues. CDR3 amino acids: CASSEDGRVYSNQPQHF. CDR3 DNA: TGTGCCAGCAGTGAAGACGGCAGGGTTTATAGCAATCAGCCCCAGCATTTT.

The chain combines TRBV10-3 with TRBJ2-1; D is undetermined. V dropped 4 bases and J dropped 5 bases, with 6 bases sitting between them. The germline V gene has CDR1 ENHRY and CDR2 SYGVKD. The CDR3 loop spans 12 amino acids. Written as DNA, the CDR3 is TGTGCCATCAGTGGTCAGGACAATGAGCAGTTCTTC. The encoded protein is CAISGQDNEQFF.

This clone was seen more than once but under ten times. The chain couples TRBV27 to TRBJ1-1, with a weak D call TRBD1 (5 bases). Trimming left V 6 bases short and J 3 bases short, with 14 bases between. CDR3 size: 14 residues. CDR1 is MNHEY, CDR2 SMNVEV, per germline (reference sequence). The DNA for the CDR3 is TGTGCCAGCAGCATAATTCAGGGTTACACTGAAGCTTTCTTT. Translating it yields CASSIIQGYTEAFF.

The DNA of the CDR3 is TGTGCCTGGAGTGTAGCAGGGGGCAATGGCTACACCTTC. Translated, it gives CAWSVAGGNGYTF. The chain uses TRBV30 and TRBJ1-2; 8 positions match TRBD1. The length of the CDR3 is 13 residues. J was trimmed by 6 bases and V by 0 bases; bases with no gene match: 3. Germline CDR1 reads GTSNPN; CDR2 reads SVGIG (reference sequence).

The rearrangement links TRBV19 to TRBJ1-2; 7 bases fit TRBD1. CDR3 length equals 14 residues. The J segment lost 4 bases and the V segment lost 7 bases, leaving 9 bases of the junction unmatched. Looked up from germline, CDR1 is LNHDA and CDR2 is SQIVND (reference sequence). CDR3 DNA: TGTGCCAGTACCATAGGTGGGGACAGCTATGGCTACACCTTC. Its protein product is CASTIGGDSYGYTF.

This clone was seen once. The rearrangement links TRBV10-1 to TRBJ1-1; the D gene is possibly TRBD1 (5 bases). Germline loops: CDR1 WNHNN, CDR2 SYGVQD (reference sequence). The CDR3 has 13 amino acids. The V end was cut by 9 bases, the J end by 1 base, with 12 bases between. CDR3 in amino acids: CASSTGGNTEAFF. The CDR3 bases are TGCGCCAGTAGCACCGGGGGGAACACTGAAGCTTTCTTT.